A single sample is the source of the 25 T cell receptor beta chains below, sequenced in a study of PD-L1 blockade in urothelial cancer (dated by TCRdb to 2015 to 2018). Library method: the immunoSEQ multiplex PCR assay. TCRdb re-hosts the immuneACCESS table, in-frame sequences only. Its copies lack some clones; in the studies checked, an unresolved V gene accounts for under half of them, and the cause for the rest is not known. Present in this sample are roughly 48,000 clones, roughly 84% of which were seen just once. The top ten clones comprise 5.8% of the sample. The sequences come from PBMCs, collected around atezolizumab (anti-PD-L1) treatment. These receptor sequences come from a man in his forties or fifties with urothelial cancer.

V is TRBV13 and J is TRBJ1-2; 9 bases agree with TRBD1. Germline V gene data show CDR1 as PRHDT and CDR2 as FYEKMQ (reference sequence). V shed 5 bases and J 2 bases; nucleotides not matched to a gene: 6. The CDR3 consists of 15 residues. The CDR3 DNA reads TGTGCCAGCAGCCCGGCGACAGGGGGGAACTATGGCTACACCTTC. Protein sequence: CASSPATGGNYGYTF. Using reference TRBV13 and TRBJ1-2 for the parts outside the CDR3, the full variable domain is AAGVIQSPRHLIKEKRETATLKCYPIPRHDTVYWYQQGPGQDPQFLISFYEKMQSDKGSIPDRFSAQQFSDYHSELNMSSLELGDSALYFCASSPATGGNYGYTFGSGTRLTVV.

CDR3 residues: CASSIGHSSYEQYF. CDR3 DNA: TGTGCCAGTAGTATAGGGCACAGCTCCTACGAGCAGTACTTC. The chain uses TRBV19 and TRBJ2-7; no reliable D call. The V gene lost 1 base and the J gene lost 0 bases, with 7 bases spanning the gap. There are 14 residues in the CDR3. Germline CDR1 and CDR2: LNHDA and SQIVND (reference sequence).

This sequence joins TRBV19 and TRBJ2-1; D perhaps matches TRBD2 (6 bases). Per the germline V gene, CDR1 is LNHDA and CDR2 is SQIVND (reference sequence). V was clipped by 3 bases and J by 2 bases, with 8 bases between them. This CDR3 is 14 amino acids long. The CDR3 DNA is TGTGCCAGTAGTATGGCTAGCGCCTACAATGAGCAGTTCTTC. It encodes CASSMASAYNEQFF.

This clone was detected only once. One junction end does not reproduce the germline sequence, and a read error may be involved. CDR3 amino acids: CASSLERDSYEQYF. The CDR3 nucleotides are TGTGCTAGCAGCTTGGAGCGGGACTCCTACGAGCAGTACTTC. The genes are TRBV7-7 and TRBJ2-7; 7 bases are a match to TRBD2. From germline, CDR1 is SSHAT and CDR2 FNYEAQ (reference sequence). This CDR3 has 14 amino acids.

The rearrangement links TRBV19 to TRBJ2-7, with 11 bases lining up with TRBD1. Germline loops: CDR1 LNHDA, CDR2 SQIVND (reference sequence). After removal of 6 bases from V and 4 bases from J, the junction contained 5 bases not matched to a gene. This CDR3 is 14 amino acids long. The DNA of the CDR3 is TGTGCCAGTAGACGGACAGGGGGCATTTACGAGCAGTACTTC. Its translation: CASRRTGGIYEQYF.

In this sample, this clone turned up a few times. The chain links TRBV2 to TRBJ1-1; the D gene is possibly TRBD1 (6 bases). Germline CDR1 SNHLY, CDR2 FYNNEI. This CDR3 comprises 13 residues. With 8 bases removed from V and 3 bases from J, the gap between germline ends came to 13 bases. The CDR3 loop reads CASSRDKHTEAFF. In DNA, the CDR3 is TGTGCCAGCTCCCGGGACAAGCACACTGAAGCTTTCTTT.

The chain has TRBV19 and TRBJ1-3; D gene ambiguous. This CDR3 has 14 amino acids. Germline V gives CDR1 LNHDA, CDR2 SQIVND (reference sequence). V lost 8 bases and J lost 0, with 11 bases in between. The CDR3 bases are TGTGCCAGTCGCACGGGGAGCTCTGGAAACACCATATATTTT. This sequence encodes CASRTGSSGNTIYF.

This rearrangement joins TRBV4-1 to TRBJ2-7; tentatively, D is TRBD2 (5 bases). Trimming cost V 2 bases and J 2 bases, with 10 bases left between them. This CDR3 has 14 amino acids. Germline V gene sequence: CDR1 MGHRA, CDR2 YSYEKL. The CDR3 DNA follows: TGCGCCAGCAGCCAAACGCGGGTTACCTACGAGCAGTACTTC. Amino acids: CASSQTRVTYEQYF.

The V and J genes are TRBV18 and TRBJ1-1, with D uncertain. Trimming removed 4 bases at V and 4 bases at J, with 13 bases between. CDR3 length: 14 amino acids. From germline, CDR1 is KGHSH and CDR2 LQKENI. This CDR3 reads CASSLKTGFTEAFF. The CDR3, as DNA: TGTGCCAGCTCACTTAAAACGGGGTTCACTGAAGCTTTCTTT.

The rearrangement links TRBV2 to TRBJ2-3, with TRBD1 matching over 7 bases. CDR1 SNHLY and CDR2 FYNNEI come from the germline V gene. The CDR3 contains 15 residues. V lost 4 bases and J lost 4; bases outside the gene matches: 8. The chain's CDR3 is CASSGDRVKADTQYF. The CDR3 region has the DNA TGTGCCAGCAGTGGAGACAGGGTGAAGGCAGATACGCAGTATTTT.

The V call is TRBV28, the J call TRBJ1-4; no firm D call. Trimming removed 3 bases from V and 3 bases from J, with 11 bases in between. The CDR3 has 15 residues. Germline CDR1 MDHEN, CDR2 SYDVKM. The CDR3 region is CASSFTGSPNEKLFF. The CDR3 coding sequence is TGTGCCAGCAGTTTTACGGGGTCCCCTAATGAAAAACTGTTTTTT.

The rearrangement links TRBV21-1 to TRBJ2-4; TRBD1, as called in the table, went unchecked against the DNA. TRBV21-1 is a listed pseudogene. This CDR3 region has 17 residues. The CDR3 spells CASSKAIDPWGRNIQYF. The CDR3 nucleotides read TGTGCCAGCAGCAAAGCTATCGACCCGTGGGGGCGAAACATTCAGTACTTC.

This clone was recorded only once. The J gene is TRBJ1-1, the V gene TRBV11-3, with D perhaps TRBD1 (5 bases). The CDR3 is made up of 14 amino acids. Germline V CDR1 and CDR2: SGHNT, YENEEA. With 4 bases removed from V and 7 bases from J, the gap between germline ends came to 16 bases. The CDR3 DNA is TGTGCCAGCAGCTACTTGGGAGGGACCGGTGAAGCTTTCTTT. Residues: CASSYLGGTGEAFF.

The chain uses TRBV6-1 and TRBJ2-2, with D perhaps TRBD1 (6 bases). The germline CDR1 and CDR2 sequences are MNHNS and SASEGT. V lost 4 bases and J lost 4, with 13 bases in between. The CDR3 extends over 15 amino acids. The CDR3 spells CASSVITGPTGELFF. The CDR3 DNA is TGTGCCAGCAGTGTGATAACAGGGCCCACCGGGGAGCTGTTTTTT.

The table lists this clone with a few counts. The chain links TRBV2 to TRBJ2-3; 7 nucleotides agree with TRBD1. Germline V lookup: CDR1 SNHLY, CDR2 FYNNEI. CDR3 length: 14 residues. Germline trimming cut 7 bases from V and 0 bases from J; bases unmatched to any gene: 4. CDR3 loop: CASTRDRSTDTQYF. CDR3 in DNA: TGTGCCAGCACCCGGGACAGAAGCACAGATACGCAGTATTTT. The complete variable domain, with remaining parts taken from reference TRBV2 and TRBJ2-3, reads EPEVTQTPSHQVTQMGQEVILRCVPISNHLYFYWYRQILGQKVEFLVSFYNNEISEKSEIFDDQFSVERPDGSNFTLKIRSTKLEDSAMYFCASTRDRSTDTQYFGPGTRLTVL.

The genes are TRBV7-8 and TRBJ2-5; perhaps TRBD1 as D (6 bases). The germline gives CDR1 SGHVS, CDR2 FQNEAQ. The CDR3 sequence is 12 residues long. V gave up 7 bases and J gave up 2 bases, with 8 bases separating them. Here the CDR3 reads CASKDRQETQYF. The CDR3 region has the DNA TGTGCCAGCAAGGACAGACAAGAGACCCAGTACTTC.

V is TRBV5-1 and J is TRBJ2-7, with 11 bases aligning to TRBD1. The ends lost 4 bases at V and 2 bases at J; junction bases unmatched: 5. The CDR3 extends over 15 amino acids. From germline, CDR1 is SGHRS and CDR2 YFSETQ. The CDR3 nucleotides read TGCGCCAGCAGCATGGGACAGGGGGATGCCTACGAGCAGTACTTC. This sequence encodes CASSMGQGDAYEQYF.

V gene TRBV18 combines with J gene TRBJ1-1, with 7 bases matching TRBD1. The CDR3 has 17 residues. V dropped 1 base and J dropped 1; count of bases not matched to a gene: 9. Germline V lookup: CDR1 KGHSH, CDR2 LQKENI. For the CDR3, the DNA is TGTGCCAGCTCACCACAGGGGGCCCCATGGCAGAACACTGAAGCTTTCTTT. Its translation is CASSPQGAPWQNTEAFF.

This clone was seen a handful of times. The chain couples TRBV30 to TRBJ2-5, with TRBD2 matching 10 bases. The germline V gene encodes CDR1 GTSNPN and CDR2 SVGIG (reference sequence). The V and J ends lost 3 bases and 6 bases, in that order; junction bases with no gene match: 1. This CDR3 contains 12 residues. In DNA, the CDR3 is TGTGCCTGGAGACTAGCGGGGCAGACCCAGTACTTC. It yields the protein CAWRLAGQTQYF.

This clone was counted between two and nine times. V and J are TRBV10-3 and TRBJ2-2; 11 nucleotides agree with TRBD2. The trim removed 8 bases at V and 1 base at J, leaving 9 bases unmatched. The CDR3 consists of 17 residues. Germline V lookup: CDR1 ENHRY, CDR2 SYGVKD. The CDR3 protein is CAIDDSGRVGNTGELFF. In DNA form, the CDR3 reads TGTGCCATCGATGATAGCGGGAGGGTCGGGAACACCGGGGAGCTGTTTTTT.

CDR3 protein: CASKLGRDLNTGELFF. The CDR3 DNA reads as TGTGCCAGCAAGCTAGGGCGGGACCTGAACACCGGGGAGCTGTTTTTT. The chain links TRBV6-4 to TRBJ2-2, with D perhaps TRBD2 (6 bases). Germline-derived CDR1 and CDR2 are MRHNA and SNTAGT. V was shortened by 7 bases and J by 1 base, with 16 bases between the two germline ends. The CDR3 has 16 amino acids.

The V call is TRBV5-4, the J call TRBJ2-5, with TRBD2 matching 8 bases. Germline V lookup: CDR1 SGHNT, CDR2 YYREEE (reference sequence). V gave up 4 bases and J gave up 2 bases; unmatched junction bases: 7. The CDR3 has 15 amino acids. The CDR3 DNA sequence: TGTGCCAGCAGCCCCGGACTAGCCTCACAAGAGACCCAGTACTTC. Amino acid sequence: CASSPGLASQETQYF.

The chain employs TRBV30 and TRBJ2-7; the D gene is possibly TRBD1 (5 bases). The V end was cut by 5 bases, the J end by 2 bases, with 16 bases between. The CDR3 sequence is 14 residues long. Germline values: CDR1 GTSNPN, CDR2 SVGIG (reference sequence). The CDR3 is CAWSLRGGAYEQYF. The CDR3 coding sequence is TGTGCCTGGTCCCTAAGGGGCGGAGCCTACGAGCAGTACTTC.

There are a few counts of this clone. J is TRBJ2-7 and V is TRBV5-5; possible D gene TRBD1, 6 bases. The germline V and J ends were trimmed by 2 bases and 0 bases, with 12 bases remaining between them. This CDR3 region has 15 residues. The germline V gene has CDR1 SGHKS and CDR2 YYEKEE (reference sequence). This chain's CDR3 is CASSFQTGTSYEQYF. For the CDR3, the DNA is TGTGCCAGCAGCTTCCAAACAGGGACCTCCTACGAGCAGTACTTC. The variable domain in full, with the rest retrieved from reference TRBV5-5 and TRBJ2-7, is DAGVTQSPTHLIKTRGQQVTLRCSPISGHKSVSWYQQVLGQGPQFIFQYYEKEERGRGNFPDRFSARQFPNYSSELNVNALLLGDSALYLCASSFQTGTSYEQYFGPGTRLTVT.

This chain joins TRBV5-8 and TRBJ2-7, with a tentative D call TRBD1 (5 bases). The CDR3 is made up of 16 amino acids. Per germline, CDR1 SGHTS and CDR2 YDEGEE. Trimming took 4 bases from V and 5 from J, leaving 22 bases between them. In DNA form, the CDR3 reads TGTGCCAGCAGCGCACTAACAGGAGCAGGTCCCGACGAGCAGTACTTC. Amino acid sequence: CASSALTGAGPDEQYF.